A selection of T cell receptor beta chains follows, all from one sample in a study of T cells in tumors after PD-1 blockade. Clones were read by immunoSEQ multiplex PCR, and TCRdb kept only the in-frame ones, dropping some. Of some 66,000 clones listed, around 72% are singletons. Sequencing was performed on PBMCs, taken after anti-PD-1 treatment. These receptors were obtained from a human donor with basal cell carcinoma. CDR3s include the opening cysteine and the closing phenylalanine or tryptophan. The D gene is left open where the match is weak. Size is stated for part of the rows, as once, few or many counts, or as a class when the clone is expanded.

>TRBD2|.|TRBJ2-5|TRBV3-1/TRBV3-2
CASSQELAGGAQETQYF
TGTGCCAGCAGCCAGGAATTAGCGGGGGGGGCCCAAGAGACCCAGTACTTC
>.|.|TRBJ1-1|TRBV30
CAWSRMNTEAFF
TGTGCCTGGAGTCGTATGAACACTGAAGCTTTCTTT
>TRBD2|.|TRBJ2-5|TRBV19
CASRPRGAGQETQYF
TGTGCCAGTCGCCCTCGTGGAGCGGGGCAAGAGACCCAGTACTTC
>.|few|TRBJ1-2|TRBV5-1
CASSLAGTPRGYGYTF
TGCGCCAGCAGCTTGGCGGGGACACCTAGGGGTTATGGCTACACCTTC
>TRBD1|few|TRBJ2-7|TRBV5-5
CASSLEGASYEQYF
TGTGCCAGCAGCTTGGAGGGGGCTTCGTACGAGCAGTACTTC
>.|.|TRBJ1-5|TRBV10-3
CAISAPNQPQHF
TGTGCCATCAGTGCACCCAATCAGCCCCAGCATTTT
>TRBD1|.|TRBJ1-5|TRBV19
CASTTKDRGRNQPQHF
TGTGCCAGTACAACCAAGGACAGGGGCAGAAATCAGCCCCAGCATTTT
>.|.|TRBJ2-1|TRBV11-3
CASSPGPTNEQFF
TGTGCCAGCAGCCCCGGCCCTACTAATGAGCAGTTCTTC
>TRBD1|.|TRBJ1-1|TRBV2
CASSPSRQGGMNTEAFF
TGTGCCAGCAGTCCTTCCCGACAGGGGGGGATGAACACTGAAGCTTTCTTT
>.|.|TRBJ2-5|TRBV5-1
CASSLRRGMNSQETQYF
TGCGCCAGCAGCTTGCGGAGGGGAATGAACTCCCAAGAGACCCAGTACTTC
>TRBD1|once|TRBJ1-1|TRBV5-4
CASSFGTATEAFF
TGTGCCAGCAGCTTTGGGACAGCCACTGAAGCTTTCTTT
>.|.|TRBJ2-5|TRBV28
CASSLSHRETQYF
TGTGCCAGCAGTTTAAGTCACAGGGAGACCCAGTACTTC
>.|.|TRBJ2-6|TRBV20-1
CSASSLWGDSSSGANVLTF
TGCAGTGCTAGTTCCCTTTGGGGGGACAGCAGCTCTGGGGCCAACGTCCTGACTTTC
>.|.|TRBJ1-4|TRBV12-3/TRBV12-4
CASSYLTEKLFF
TGTGCCAGCAGTTACTTGACCGAAAAACTGTTTTTT
>TRBD2|.|TRBJ2-7|TRBV6-4
CASSALAGGPYEQYF
TGTGCCAGCAGTGCACTAGCGGGGGGGCCCTACGAGCAGTACTTC
>.|once|TRBJ2-3|TRBV19
CASSLARFDTQYF
TGTGCCAGTAGTCTAGCGCGCTTTGATACGCAGTATTTT
>.|.|TRBJ1-4|TRBV2
CASRRAGINEKLFF
TGTGCCAGCAGGCGGGCAGGTATTAATGAAAAACTGTTTTTT
>TRBD1|.|TRBJ1-5|TRBV30
CAWSPGTGSNQPQHF
TGTGCCTGGAGCCCTGGGACAGGTAGCAATCAGCCCCAGCATTTT
>TRBD1|.|TRBJ2-3|TRBV5-6
CASSLGVGQGPDTQYF
TGTGCCAGCAGCTTGGGTGTTGGACAGGGCCCAGATACGCAGTATTTT
>.|.|TRBJ2-6|TRBV27
CASSFSGSGANVLTF
TGTGCCAGCAGTTTTTCGGGGTCTGGGGCCAACGTCCTGACTTTC
>TRBD1|few|TRBJ1-6|TRBV10-2
CASQTGVNSPLHF
TGCGCCAGCCAAACAGGGGTGAATTCACCCCTCCACTTT
>.|once|TRBJ1-2|TRBV5-4
CASSYDVGIYGYTF
TGTGCCAGCAGCTACGACGTGGGAATCTATGGCTACACCTTC
>.|.|TRBJ1-6|TRBV7-6
CASSLAGRSQGSPLHF
TGTGCCAGCAGCTTAGCGGGAAGGTCCCAGGGATCACCCCTCCACTTT
>.|.|TRBJ2-6|TRBV19
CASTGARRSEVGANVLTF
TGTGCCAGTACCGGGGCCCGCAGGTCAGAAGTGGGGGCCAACGTCCTGACTTTC
>.|.|TRBJ1-2|TRBV4-1
CASSQGTAANYGYTF
TGCGCCAGCAGCCAAGGGACAGCAGCTAACTATGGCTACACCTTC
>TRBD2|.|TRBJ2-4|TRBV27
CASSLYGTTNIQYF
TGTGCCAGCAGTTTATACGGGACTACCAACATTCAGTACTTC
>.|.|TRBJ1-2|TRBV24-1
CATSETGRDGYTF
TGTGCCACCAGTGAGACGGGGCGGGATGGCTACACCTTC
>TRBD1|few|TRBJ1-5|TRBV3-1/TRBV3-2
CASSLTGSDQPQHF
TGTGCCAGCAGCCTGACAGGGAGCGATCAGCCCCAGCATTTT
>.|few|TRBJ2-2|TRBV4-2
CASSQVQGRPNTGELFF
TGTGCCAGCAGCCAAGTGCAGGGGCGACCGAACACCGGGGAGCTGTTTTTT
>TRBD1|.|TRBJ1-5|TRBV4-2
CASSQAATGGNQPQHF
TGTGCCAGCAGCCAAGCGGCCACAGGGGGCAATCAGCCCCAGCATTTT
>TRBD1|few|TRBJ2-3|TRBV12-5
CASGRRTGGSTDTQYF
TGTGCTAGTGGTCGTCGAACAGGGGGGAGCACAGATACGCAGTATTTT
>.|few|TRBJ1-5|TRBV28
CASRDGGNQPQHF
TGTGCCAGCAGGGACGGGGGCAATCAGCCCCAGCATTTT
>TRBD1|.|TRBJ2-7|TRBV19
CASSSSGTGDYEQYF
TGTGCCAGTAGTTCCTCCGGGACAGGGGACTACGAGCAGTACTTC
>TRBD1|.|TRBJ1-1|TRBV7-2
CASSFGTGRNTEAFF
TGTGCCAGCAGCTTCGGGACAGGAAGGAACACTGAAGCTTTCTTT
>.|.|TRBJ2-1|TRBV18
CASLKGVQSYNEQFF
TGTGCCAGCTTGAAGGGTGTCCAATCCTACAATGAGCAGTTCTTC
>TRBD1|.|TRBJ2-7|TRBV10-1
CASGDSSYEQYF
TGCGCCAGCGGGGACAGCTCCTACGAGCAGTACTTC
>TRBD1|.|TRBJ1-1|TRBV5-5
CASSSSTGGTEAFF
TGTGCCAGCAGCTCTTCGACAGGGGGCACTGAAGCTTTCTTT
>.|.|TRBJ1-4|TRBV6-5
CASSYSNQGSEKLFF
TGTGCCAGCAGTTACTCGAACCAGGGGAGTGAAAAACTGTTTTTT
>.|.|TRBJ1-2|TRBV12-3/TRBV12-4
CASRSGYGYTF
TGTGCCAGCAGGTCCGGATATGGCTACACCTTC
>.|.|TRBJ2-1|TRBV15
CATSRVGSTYNEQFF
TGTGCCACCAGCAGAGTCGGCAGCACCTACAATGAGCAGTTCTTC
>.|once|TRBJ2-7|TRBV28
CASSLGGTSYEQYF
TGTGCCAGCAGTTTAGGGGGGACCTCCTACGAGCAGTACTTC
>TRBD1|once|TRBJ1-3|TRBV7-9
CASRQGQGGNTIYF
TGTGCCAGCAGACAGGGACAGGGAGGAAACACCATATATTTT
>TRBD1|once|TRBJ2-1|TRBV7-2
CASSWGDRDYNEQFF
TGTGCCAGCAGCTGGGGGGACAGGGACTACAATGAGCAGTTCTTC
>TRBD2|.|TRBJ2-7|TRBV10-2
CASSESGLAAYNYEQYF
TGCGCCAGCAGTGAGTCTGGACTAGCGGCATACAACTACGAGCAGTACTTC
>TRBD1|.|TRBJ1-1|TRBV7-2
CASSSLGQVSEAFF
TGTGCCAGCAGCTCCCTAGGACAGGTCTCTGAAGCTTTCTTT
>.|few|TRBJ1-1|TRBV3-1/TRBV3-2
CASTLGGSTEAFF
TGTGCCAGCACCCTCGGGGGAAGCACTGAAGCTTTCTTT
>TRBD2|.|TRBJ2-2|TRBV30
CAWRRLASSGELFF
TGTGCCTGGAGAAGACTAGCGTCGTCCGGGGAGCTGTTTTTT
>TRBD1|.|TRBJ2-1|TRBV7-9
CASSYWTGGWYDEQFF
TGTGCCAGCAGCTATTGGACAGGGGGGTGGTACGATGAGCAGTTCTTC
>TRBD2|.|TRBJ2-2|TRBV7-9
CASSLRLAGAGELFF
TGTGCCAGCAGCTTACGACTAGCGGGGGCCGGGGAGCTGTTTTTT
>TRBD1|.|TRBJ1-1|TRBV7-9
CASSEDRGYTEAFF
TGTGCCAGCAGCGAAGACAGGGGGTACACTGAAGCTTTCTTT
>.|.|TRBJ1-4|TRBV4-1
CASSQDTGLDEKLFF
TGCGCCAGCAGCCAAGATACAGGTCTTGATGAAAAACTGTTTTTT
>TRBD2|few|TRBJ2-7|TRBV5-1
CASSGTLAAKHYEQYF
TGCGCCAGCAGCGGAACACTAGCGGCGAAACACTACGAGCAGTACTTC
>.|.|TRBJ2-2|TRBV2
CASSSTGELFF
TGTGCCAGCAGTTCCACCGGGGAGCTGTTTTTT
>.|few|TRBJ1-2|TRBV5-6
CASSPGGPYGYTF
TGTGCCAGCAGCCCCGGAGGGCCCTATGGCTACACCTTC
>.|.|TRBJ1-1|TRBV14
CASSQSGTKNTEAFF
TGTGCCAGCAGCCAGTCCGGGACGAAGAACACTGAAGCTTTCTTT
>TRBD2|.|TRBJ2-3|TRBV5-1
CASSLEPSGAPSTDTQYF
TGCGCCAGCAGCTTGGAGCCTAGCGGAGCCCCTAGCACAGATACGCAGTATTTT
>.|.|TRBJ1-4|TRBV7-9
CASSDGLGGTGEKLFF
TGTGCCAGCAGCGATGGGTTAGGGGGAACAGGTGAAAAACTGTTTTTT
>.|few|TRBJ2-7|TRBV12-2
CASRTKVLRDRGFHEQYF
TGTGCAAGTCGCACTAAAGTCCTCCGGGACAGGGGTTTCCACGAGCAGTACTTC
>TRBD1|.|TRBJ1-2|TRBV7-9
CASSPRDRGLGYTF
TGTGCCAGCAGCCCGAGGGACAGGGGGCTTGGCTACACCTTC
>TRBD1|.|TRBJ1-6|TRBV3-1/TRBV3-2
CASSQGQGNSPLHF
TGTGCCAGCAGCCAAGGACAGGGAAATTCACCCCTCCACTTT